This T cell receptor beta chain was retrieved from a study of blood T cell repertoires in COVID-19. At the level of the study: COVID-19 samples collected from the United States, Italy and Spain covered acute and convalescent phases. Sources were T cells, B-cell-depleted T cells, or PBMCs; the material itself was cDNA or gDNA.

The CDR3 has 13 residues. Trimming stripped 7 bases from V and 5 bases from J, with 14 bases between. In the study's own analysis: Amplifying reference gene primers gave estimates of nucleated cell counts. The repertoire was sequenced with immunoSEQ multiplex PCR; TCRdb's copy has only in-frame clones and lacks some. D and trimming were read from the DNA, whereas the V and J calls and clone size are those reported in that table. The sample holds some 100,000 clones; 88% are singletons and the top ten take approximately 2%. Seattle's cohort entered during active infection and was followed longitudinally.

The chain combines TRBV6-7 with TRBJ1-1, with a possible D match to TRBD1 (5 bases). TRBV6-7 is classed as an ORF, of uncertain function. Sequenced sample: peripheral blood. This sequence originates from a man between 45 and 60 years old with COVID-19, enrolled during active disease. The CDR3 here is CASTNPGGTEAFF. CDR3 coding DNA: TGTGCCAGCACTAACCCGGGGGGTACTGAAGCTTTCTTT.